There are a few counts of the clone carrying this T cell receptor (beta chain). Its antigen is as yet unknown. The library was made from cDNA and included unique molecular identifiers. TCRdb itself ran the PCR reads through MiXCR, one entry per CDR3 protein. This table holds some 700,000 distinct CDR3 sequences, approximately 60% found once. These data come from a study of post-analysis software for immune sequencing data. CDR3 length equals 13 residues. V lost 3 bases and J 4 bases, leaving 13 bases between the germline ends. Germline lookup yields CDR1 DFQATT and CDR2 SNEGSKA (reference sequence). Points from the study as a whole: Relative to controls, patients had about 5 TRBV segments at higher frequency, with TRBV5-6, TRBV5-1 and TRBV20-1 among these.

This chain connects TRBV20-1 to TRBJ2-7; D is perhaps TRBD2 (5 bases). This receptor was identified in a girl aged 2 to 10 with multiple sclerosis. Sequencing was done on a sample of blood. CDR3 loop: CSARNAGVYEQYF. For the CDR3, the DNA is TGCAGTGCTAGGAACGCCGGGGTTTACGAGCAGTACTTC.